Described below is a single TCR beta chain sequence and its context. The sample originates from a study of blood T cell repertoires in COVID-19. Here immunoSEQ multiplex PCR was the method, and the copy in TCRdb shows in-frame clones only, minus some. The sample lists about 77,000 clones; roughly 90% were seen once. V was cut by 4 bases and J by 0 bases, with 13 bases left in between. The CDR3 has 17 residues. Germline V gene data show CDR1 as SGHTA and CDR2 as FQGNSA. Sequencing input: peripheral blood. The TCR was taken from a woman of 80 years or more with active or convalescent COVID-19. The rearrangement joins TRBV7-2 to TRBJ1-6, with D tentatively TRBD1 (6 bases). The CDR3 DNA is TGTGCCAGCAGCTCAAAGACAGGTTTCTCCTATAATTCACCCCTCCACTTT. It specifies CASSSKTGFSYNSPLHF.